The source of this T cell receptor (beta chain) is a study of blood T cell repertoires in COVID-19. Turning to the study itself: There were acute and convalescent COVID-19 samples, and they came from the United States, Italy and Spain. From T cells, B-cell-depleted T cells, or PBMCs came the material, which was cDNA or gDNA.

As originally analysed: Quantification of nucleated cells was approximated via reference gene primer amplification. Method: immunoSEQ multiplex PCR; TCRdb's copy keeps in-frame clones and lacks some. That table furnishes V, J and clone size, whereas the DNA furnished D and trimming. The sample has around 100,000 clones; around 92% are singletons. Germline trimming cut 10 bases from V and 2 bases from J; bases unmatched to any gene: 5. Germline values: CDR1 MNHEY, CDR2 SVGAGI. This CDR3 is built from 13 residues. This TCR came from a man aged 45-65 years with active COVID-19. V and J are TRBV6-5 and TRBJ2-5; 9 positions agree with TRBD2. The source material was peripheral blood. The CDR3 bases are TGTGCCATCCTGACTAGCGGACAAGAGACCCAGTACTTC. It specifies CAILTSGQETQYF.